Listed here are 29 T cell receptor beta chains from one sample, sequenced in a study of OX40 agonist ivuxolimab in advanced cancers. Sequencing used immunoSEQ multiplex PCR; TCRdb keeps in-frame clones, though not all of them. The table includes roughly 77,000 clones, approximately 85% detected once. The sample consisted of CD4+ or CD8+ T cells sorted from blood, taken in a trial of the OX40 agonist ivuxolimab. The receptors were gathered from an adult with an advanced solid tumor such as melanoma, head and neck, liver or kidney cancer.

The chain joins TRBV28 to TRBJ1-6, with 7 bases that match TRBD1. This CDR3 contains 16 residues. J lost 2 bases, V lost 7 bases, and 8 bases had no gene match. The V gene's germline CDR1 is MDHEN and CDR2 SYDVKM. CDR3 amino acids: CASKVQGVAYNSPLHF. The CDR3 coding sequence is TGTGCCAGCAAGGTCCAGGGGGTCGCCTATAATTCACCCCTCCACTTT. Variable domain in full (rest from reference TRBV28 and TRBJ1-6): DVKVTQSSRYLVKRTGEKVFLECVQDMDHENMFWYRQDPGLGLRLIYFSYDVKMKEKGDIPEGYSVSREKKERFSLILESASTNQTSMYLCASKVQGVAYNSPLHFGNGTRLTVT.

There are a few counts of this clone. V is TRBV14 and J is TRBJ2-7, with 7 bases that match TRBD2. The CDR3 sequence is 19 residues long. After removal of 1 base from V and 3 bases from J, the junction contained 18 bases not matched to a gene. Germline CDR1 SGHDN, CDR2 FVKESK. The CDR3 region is CASSQGFFKGRTSDYEQYF. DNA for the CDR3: TGTGCCAGCAGCCAAGGGTTCTTTAAGGGTAGGACTAGTGACTACGAGCAGTACTTC.

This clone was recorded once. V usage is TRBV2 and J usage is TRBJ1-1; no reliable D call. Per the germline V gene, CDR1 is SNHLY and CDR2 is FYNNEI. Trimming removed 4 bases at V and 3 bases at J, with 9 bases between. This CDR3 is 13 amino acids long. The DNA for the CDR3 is TGTGCCAGCAGTGCGTCGGGATACACTGAAGCTTTCTTT. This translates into CASSASGYTEAFF.

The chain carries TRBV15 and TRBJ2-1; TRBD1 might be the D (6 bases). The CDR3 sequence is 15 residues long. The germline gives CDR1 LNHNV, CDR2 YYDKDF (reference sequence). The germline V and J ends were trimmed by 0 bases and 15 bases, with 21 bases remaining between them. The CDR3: CATSRDSGEIVKLFF. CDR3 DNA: TGTGCCACCAGCAGAGATTCAGGGGAAATTGTTAAACTGTTCTTC. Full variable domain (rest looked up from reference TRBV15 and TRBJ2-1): DAMVIQNPRYQVTQFGKPVTLSCSQTLNHNVMYWYQQKSSQAPKLLFHYYDKDFNNEADTPDNFQSRRPNTSFCFLDIRSPGLGDTAMYLCATSRDSGEIVKLFFGPGTRLTVL.

CDR3 coding DNA: TGTGCCAGCAGTGACGAACGGGACAGGTCTTACGAGCAGTACTTC. Its protein is CASSDERDRSYEQYF. The V call is TRBV6-4, the J call TRBJ2-7; TRBD1 aligns across 8 bases. Germline assignment: CDR1 MRHNA and CDR2 SNTAGT. The CDR3 consists of 15 residues. V shed 2 bases and J 4 bases; nucleotides not matched to a gene: 7.

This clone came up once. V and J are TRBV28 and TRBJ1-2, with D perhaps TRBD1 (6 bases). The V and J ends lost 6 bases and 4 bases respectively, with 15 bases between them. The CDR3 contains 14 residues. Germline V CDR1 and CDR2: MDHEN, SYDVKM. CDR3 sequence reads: CASRRGTGFYGYTF. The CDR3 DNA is TGTGCCAGCAGAAGGGGGACGGGGTTCTATGGCTACACCTTC.

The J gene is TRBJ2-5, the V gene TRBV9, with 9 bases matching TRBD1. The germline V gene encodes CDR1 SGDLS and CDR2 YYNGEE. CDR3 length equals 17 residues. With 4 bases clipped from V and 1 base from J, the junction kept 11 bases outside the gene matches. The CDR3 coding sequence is TGTGCCAGCAGCCCCGAATCCGGGACAGGGCCCCAAGAGACCCAGTACTTC. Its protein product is CASSPESGTGPQETQYF.

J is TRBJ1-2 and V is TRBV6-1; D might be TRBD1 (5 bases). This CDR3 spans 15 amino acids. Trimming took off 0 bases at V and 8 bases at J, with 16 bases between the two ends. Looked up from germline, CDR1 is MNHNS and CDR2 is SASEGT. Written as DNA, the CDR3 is TGTGCCAGCAGTGAAGCGACTCAGGGAATCGGCGGCTACACCTTC. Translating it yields CASSEATQGIGGYTF.

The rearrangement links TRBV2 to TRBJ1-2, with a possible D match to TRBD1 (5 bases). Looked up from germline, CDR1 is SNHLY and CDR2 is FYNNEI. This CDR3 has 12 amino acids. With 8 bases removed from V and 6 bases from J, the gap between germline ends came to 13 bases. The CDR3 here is CASFWGGDGYTF. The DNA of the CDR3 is TGTGCCAGCTTTTGGGGGGGGGATGGCTACACCTTC.

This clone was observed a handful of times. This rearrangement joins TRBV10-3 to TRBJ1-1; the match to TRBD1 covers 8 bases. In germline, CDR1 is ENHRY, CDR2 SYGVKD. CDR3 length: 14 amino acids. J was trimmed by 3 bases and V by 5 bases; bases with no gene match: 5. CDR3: CAISQQGGDTEAFF. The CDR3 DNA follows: TGTGCCATCAGTCAACAGGGGGGGGACACTGAAGCTTTCTTT.

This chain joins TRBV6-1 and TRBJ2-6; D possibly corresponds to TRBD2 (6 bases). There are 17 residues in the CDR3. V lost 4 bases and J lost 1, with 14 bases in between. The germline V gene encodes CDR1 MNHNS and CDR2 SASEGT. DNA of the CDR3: TGTGCCAGCAGTGGCGGGACGGCGTTATCTGGGGCCAACGTCCTGACTTTC. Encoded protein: CASSGGTALSGANVLTF.

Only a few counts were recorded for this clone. CDR3 residues: CAWSVGQPQHF. As DNA, the CDR3 is TGTGCCTGGAGTGTAGGACAGCCCCAGCATTTT. The rearrangement uses TRBV30 and TRBJ1-5; D is undetermined. V gave up 0 bases and J gave up 7 bases, with 4 bases separating them. CDR3 length equals 11 residues. Per the germline V gene, CDR1 is GTSNPN and CDR2 is SVGIG (reference sequence).

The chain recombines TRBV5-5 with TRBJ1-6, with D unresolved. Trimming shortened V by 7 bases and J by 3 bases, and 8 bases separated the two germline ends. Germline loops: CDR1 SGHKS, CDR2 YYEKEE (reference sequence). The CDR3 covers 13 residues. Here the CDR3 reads CASDGYYNSPLHF. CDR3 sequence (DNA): TGTGCCAGCGACGGATACTATAATTCACCCCTCCACTTT.

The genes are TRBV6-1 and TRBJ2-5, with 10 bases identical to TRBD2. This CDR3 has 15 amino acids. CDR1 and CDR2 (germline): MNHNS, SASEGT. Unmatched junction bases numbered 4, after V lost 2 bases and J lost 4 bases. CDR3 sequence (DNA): TGTGCCAGCAGTGAACTAGCGGGGGCCGGAGAGACCCAGTACTTC. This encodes CASSELAGAGETQYF.

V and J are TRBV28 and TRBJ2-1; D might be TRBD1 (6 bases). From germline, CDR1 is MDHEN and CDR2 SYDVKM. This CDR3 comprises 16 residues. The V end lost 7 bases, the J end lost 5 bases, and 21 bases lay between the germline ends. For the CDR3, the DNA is TGTGCCAGCATCCCTGGCAGGGGATCGGGCCACAATGAGCAGTTCTTC. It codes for CASIPGRGSGHNEQFF. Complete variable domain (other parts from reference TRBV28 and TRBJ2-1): DVKVTQSSRYLVKRTGEKVFLECVQDMDHENMFWYRQDPGLGLRLIYFSYDVKMKEKGDIPEGYSVSREKKERFSLILESASTNQTSMYLCASIPGRGSGHNEQFFGPGTRLTVL.

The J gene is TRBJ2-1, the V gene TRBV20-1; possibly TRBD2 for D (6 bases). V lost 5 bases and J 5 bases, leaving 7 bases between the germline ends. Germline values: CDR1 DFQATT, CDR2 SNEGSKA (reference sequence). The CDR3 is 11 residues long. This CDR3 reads CSAGTHNEQFF. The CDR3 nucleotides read TGCAGTGCTGGGACTCACAATGAGCAGTTCTTC.

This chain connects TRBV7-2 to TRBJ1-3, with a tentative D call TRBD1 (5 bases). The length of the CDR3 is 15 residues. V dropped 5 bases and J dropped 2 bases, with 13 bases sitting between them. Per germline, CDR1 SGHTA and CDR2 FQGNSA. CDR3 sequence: CASSQAGGAGNTIYF. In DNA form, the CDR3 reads TGTGCCAGCAGCCAAGCGGGGGGTGCTGGAAACACCATATATTTT.

CDR3 loop: CSATGNNEQFF. CDR3 nucleotides: TGCAGTGCTACAGGGAACAATGAGCAGTTCTTC. The V and J genes are TRBV20-1 and TRBJ2-1, with a tentative D call TRBD1 (5 bases). The CDR3 has 11 amino acids. Germline V gene lookup returns CDR1 DFQATT and CDR2 SNEGSKA (reference sequence). The V end was cut by 4 bases, the J end by 5 bases, with 6 bases between.

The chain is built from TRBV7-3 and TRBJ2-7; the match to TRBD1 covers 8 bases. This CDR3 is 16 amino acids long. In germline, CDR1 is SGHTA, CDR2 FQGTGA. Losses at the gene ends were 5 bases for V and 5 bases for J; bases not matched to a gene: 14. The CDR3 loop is CASSRNGQGIGDEQYF. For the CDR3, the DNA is TGTGCCAGCAGCAGAAACGGACAGGGTATAGGTGACGAGCAGTACTTC.

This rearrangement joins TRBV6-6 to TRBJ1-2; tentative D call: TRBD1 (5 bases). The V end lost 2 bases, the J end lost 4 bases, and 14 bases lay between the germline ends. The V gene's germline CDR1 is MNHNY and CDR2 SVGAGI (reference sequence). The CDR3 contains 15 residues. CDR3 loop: CASSYGAGNLYGYTF. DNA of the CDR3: TGTGCCAGCAGTTACGGGGCAGGGAACCTCTATGGCTACACCTTC.

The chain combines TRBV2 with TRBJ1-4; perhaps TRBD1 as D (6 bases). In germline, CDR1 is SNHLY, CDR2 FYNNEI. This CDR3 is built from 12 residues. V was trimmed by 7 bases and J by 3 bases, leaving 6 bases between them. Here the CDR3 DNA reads TGTGCCAGCAAGGGGGCTAATGAAAAACTGTTTTTT. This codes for CASKGANEKLFF.

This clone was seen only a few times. The CDR3 region has the DNA TGTGCCAGCAGCCCATCGGGGGTTCAGCCCCAGCATTTT. Its translation is CASSPSGVQPQHF. V is TRBV7-2 and J is TRBJ1-5; maybe TRBD1 (5 bases). CDR3 length equals 13 residues. V dropped 5 bases and J dropped 6 bases, with 11 bases sitting between them. The germline V gene has CDR1 SGHTA and CDR2 FQGNSA.

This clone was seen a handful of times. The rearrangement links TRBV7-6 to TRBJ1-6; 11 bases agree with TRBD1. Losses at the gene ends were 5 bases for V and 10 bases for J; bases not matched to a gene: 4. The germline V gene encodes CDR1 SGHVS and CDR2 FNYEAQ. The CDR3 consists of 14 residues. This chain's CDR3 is CASSPGQGGSPLHF. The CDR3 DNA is TGTGCCAGCAGCCCGGGACAGGGGGGCTCACCCCTCCACTTT.

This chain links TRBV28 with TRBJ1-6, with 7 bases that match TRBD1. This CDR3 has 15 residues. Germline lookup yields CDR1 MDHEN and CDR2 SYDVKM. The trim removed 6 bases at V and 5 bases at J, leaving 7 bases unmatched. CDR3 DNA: TGTGCCAGCAGATACGACAGGGAACATAATTCACCCCTCCACTTT. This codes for CASRYDREHNSPLHF.

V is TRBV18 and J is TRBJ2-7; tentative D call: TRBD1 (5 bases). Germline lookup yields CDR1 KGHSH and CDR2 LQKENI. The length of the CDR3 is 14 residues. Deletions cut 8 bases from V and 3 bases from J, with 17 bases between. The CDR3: CASAPRQKSYEQYF. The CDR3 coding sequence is TGTGCCAGCGCCCCTAGACAGAAAAGCTACGAGCAGTACTTC.

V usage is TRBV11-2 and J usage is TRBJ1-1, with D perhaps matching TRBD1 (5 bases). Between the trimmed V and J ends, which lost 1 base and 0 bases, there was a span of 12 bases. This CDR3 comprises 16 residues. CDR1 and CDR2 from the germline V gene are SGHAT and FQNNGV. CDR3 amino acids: CASSLVTGGMNTEAFF. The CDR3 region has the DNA TGTGCCAGCAGCTTAGTTACCGGGGGGATGAACACTGAAGCTTTCTTT.

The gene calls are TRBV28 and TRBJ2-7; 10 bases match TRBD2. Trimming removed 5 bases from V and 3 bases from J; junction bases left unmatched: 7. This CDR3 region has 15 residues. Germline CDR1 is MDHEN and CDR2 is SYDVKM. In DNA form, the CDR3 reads TGTGCCAGCAGTCGTTGGACTAGCGGCTTCTACGAGCAGTACTTC. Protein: CASSRWTSGFYEQYF.

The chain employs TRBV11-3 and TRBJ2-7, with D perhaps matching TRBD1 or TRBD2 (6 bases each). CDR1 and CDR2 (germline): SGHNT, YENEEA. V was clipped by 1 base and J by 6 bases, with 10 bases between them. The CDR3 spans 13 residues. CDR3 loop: CASSLVTGAEQYF. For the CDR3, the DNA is TGTGCCAGCAGCTTAGTAACGGGGGCCGAGCAGTACTTC.

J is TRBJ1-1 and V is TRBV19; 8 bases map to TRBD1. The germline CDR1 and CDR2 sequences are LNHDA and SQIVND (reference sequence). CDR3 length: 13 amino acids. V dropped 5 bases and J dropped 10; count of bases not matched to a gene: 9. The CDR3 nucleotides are TGTGCCAGTAGTGTGGACAGGGTAAGCAGAGCTTTCTTT. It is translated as CASSVDRVSRAFF.